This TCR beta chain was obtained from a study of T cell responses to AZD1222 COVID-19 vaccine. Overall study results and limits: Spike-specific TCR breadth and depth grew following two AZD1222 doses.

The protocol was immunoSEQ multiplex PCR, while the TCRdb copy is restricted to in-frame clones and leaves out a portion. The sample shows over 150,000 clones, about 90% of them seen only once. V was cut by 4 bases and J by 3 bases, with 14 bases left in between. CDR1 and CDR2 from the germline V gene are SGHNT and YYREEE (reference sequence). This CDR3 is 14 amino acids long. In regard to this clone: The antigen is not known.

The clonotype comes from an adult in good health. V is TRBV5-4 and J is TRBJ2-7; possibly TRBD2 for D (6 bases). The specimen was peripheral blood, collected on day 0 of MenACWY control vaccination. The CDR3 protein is CASSLGSSDYEQYF. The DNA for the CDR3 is TGTGCCAGCAGCCTCGGGAGTAGCGACTACGAGCAGTACTTC.